This T cell receptor (beta chain) was documented in a study of blood T cell repertoires in COVID-19. The wider study: In each case, the material was cDNA or gDNA derived from T cells, B-cell-depleted T cells, or PBMCs.

The authors' processing: Amplifying reference gene primers gave estimates of nucleated cell counts. TCRdb's table, derived via immunoSEQ multiplex PCR, lists solely in-frame clones and lacks some. That table gives V, J and clone size, and the DNA gave D and trimming. The sample has some 150,000 clones; roughly 88% are singletons. The CDR3 loop spans 16 amino acids. Germline CDR1 MGHRA, CDR2 YSYEKL. The J segment lost 5 bases and the V segment lost 4 bases, leaving 11 bases of the junction unmatched. This clonotype was sampled from a man aged 55 to 70 who had recovered from COVID-19. The chain carries TRBV4-1 and TRBJ1-2; 9 positions agree with TRBD1. The specimen sequenced was peripheral blood. The CDR3, as DNA: TGCGCCAGCAGCCCCCCCGGGGTGACAGGGGGATATGGCTACACCTTC. The encoded protein is CASSPPGVTGGYGYTF.